This TCR beta chain was sequenced for a study of T-cell reconstitution after alpha-beta-depleted transplantation in children. A library of TCRbeta sequences, prepared with unique molecular identifiers, was generated. TCRdb re-called the PCR reads through MiXCR, storing one row per CDR3 protein. Here the sample spans 300,000 to 400,000 distinct CDR3 sequences, about 14% being singletons. With 7 bases clipped from V and 12 bases from J, the junction kept 15 bases outside the gene matches. Germline V gene sequence: CDR1 MGHDK, CDR2 SYGVNS. The CDR3 sequence is 14 residues long. This TCR was sampled from a human donor who donated a stem cell graft to a child with Fanconi anemia. V and J are TRBV25-1 and TRBJ1-2, with TRBD1 matching over 9 bases. This specimen consisted of PBMCs, obtained from the stem cell graft. This CDR3 reads CASKGTGQGSSDTF. The CDR3 DNA sequence: TGTGCCAGCAAAGGGACGGGACAGGGCAGTTCTGACACCTTC.